This is a list of T cell receptor beta chains from one sample in a study of T cells in Graves' hyperthyroidism and ophthalmopathy. Via MiXCR, TCRdb re-called the multiplex PCR reads, giving one row per CDR3 protein. The table records 500,000 to 650,000 distinct CDR3 sequences, nearly 20% of them present only once. The sample comprised blood. The receptor source for this set is a man aged 35 to 55 with Graves' ophthalmopathy. CDR3s include the opening cysteine and the closing phenylalanine or tryptophan. The D gene is left open where the match is weak. Part of the rows lack a size; the others show once, few, many or a class for expanded clones.

v_call	cdr3_length	j_call	d_call	clone_size	cdr3_nt	cdr3_aa
TRBV6-1	14	TRBJ1-1	TRBD1	-	TGTGCCAGCAGTAACCCAGGACAGGGGAGGATTGCTTTCTTT	CASSNPGQGRIAFF
TRBV6-1	13	TRBJ2-1	-	-	TGTGCCAGCAGTACTGGGGCCAACAATGAGCAGTTCTTC	CASSTGANNEQFF
TRBV20-1	13	TRBJ1-1	TRBD1	many	TGCAGTGCTGAGGGACAGATTCGCACTGAAGCTTTCTTT	CSAEGQIRTEAFF
TRBV28	15	TRBJ2-1	TRBD2	-	TGTGCCAGCAGTTTATTGACTAGCGGGGACGATGAGCAGTTCTTC	CASSLLTSGDDEQFF
TRBV13	15	TRBJ2-1	TRBD2	many	TGTGCCAGCAGCTCCCTAGCGGGGGACTACAATGAGCAGTTCTTC	CASSSLAGDYNEQFF
TRBV29-1	13	TRBJ2-7	-	-	TGCAGCGTTGAAAGCGGGCAGGGAGATGAGCAGTACTTC	CSVESGQGDEQYF
TRBV20-1	15	TRBJ1-1	-	few	TGCAGTGCCGGTAATGGACAGAAGATGAACACTGAAGCTTTCTTT	CSAGNGQKMNTEAFF
TRBV6-1	17	TRBJ2-7	TRBD2	-	TGTGCCAGCAGTTCCACGGGGACTAGCGGGGGGGCCTACGAGCAGTACTTC	CASSSTGTSGGAYEQYF
TRBV7-9	14	TRBJ1-5	-	few	TGTGCCAGCAGCCCCCTTTCCGTAAATCAGCCCCAGCATTTT	CASSPLSVNQPQHF
TRBV7-3	15	TRBJ2-3	TRBD1	many	TGTGCCAGCAGCCTGCCAGGGGGTAGCACAGATACGCAGTATTTT	CASSLPGGSTDTQYF